This T cell receptor (beta chain) was observed in a study of blood T cell repertoires in COVID-19. How the authors handled the data: Estimation of nucleated cell counts relied on the amplification of reference gene primers. Clones were read by immunoSEQ multiplex PCR, and TCRdb kept only the in-frame ones, dropping some. From that table come the V and J calls and clone size; the DNA was used to work out D and trimming. Among 300,000 to 450,000 clones listed, 85% were seen once. This clone was detected only a few times. The CDR3 has 17 residues. V was pared by 5 bases and J by 8 bases, with 16 bases of the junction left unmatched. The germline gives CDR1 SGHKS, CDR2 YYEKEE (reference sequence).

Sequencing was done on a sample of peripheral blood. The genes are TRBV5-5 and TRBJ1-4, with TRBD1 matching 9 bases. The TCR originated in a woman between 18 and 29 years old with acute or convalescent COVID-19. The CDR3, as DNA: TGTGCCAGCAGTTCCACCGGGACAGGGAGTATGGTGGAAAAACTGTTTTTT. Translation: CASSSTGTGSMVEKLFF.